This entry features one T cell receptor (beta chain) sequence. Its antigen is still unknown. These data come from a study of T cell responses to AZD1222 COVID-19 vaccine. Study results and limitations: The number of AZD1222 recipients seropositive at baseline was only five to seven.

This table comes from immunoSEQ multiplex PCR, and its TCRdb copy is limited to in-frame clones, with some not included. The profile shows roughly 110,000 clones, 90% of them singletons. J gave up 2 bases and V 3 bases, and 4 bases lay outside the gene matches. CDR1 is SGHAT, CDR2 FQNNGV, per germline. The CDR3 totals 15 residues. This clonotype was obtained from an adult who received the AZD1222 COVID-19 vaccine. The J gene is TRBJ2-1, the V gene TRBV11-2; 7 nucleotides match TRBD2. Sequences were derived from peripheral blood, sampled 28 days after the second AZD1222 dose. The CDR3 DNA reads TGTGCCAGCAGCTTGGGCGGGGGTACCTACAATGAGCAGTTCTTC. Amino acids: CASSLGGGTYNEQFF. Full variable domain (missing parts from reference TRBV11-2 and TRBJ2-1): EAGVAQSPRYKIIEKRQSVAFWCNPISGHATLYWYQQILGQGPKLLIQFQNNGVVDDSQLPKDRFSAERLKGVDSTLKIQPAKLEDSAVYLCASSLGGGTYNEQFFGPGTRLTVL.